What follows are 4 T cell receptor beta chains derived from one specimen sequenced in a study of CD8 T cells in ankylosing spondylitis. Via MiXCR, TCRdb re-called the 5' RACE reads, giving one row per CDR3 protein. The data hold approximately 150,000 distinct CDR3 sequences, with 40% to 50% observed a single time. The sample consisted of synovial fluid, either unsorted or a sorted T cell fraction (not recorded which). The receptors here all came from a male donor with ankylosing spondylitis.

This clonotype occurred a few times. The chain carries TRBV6-2 or TRBV6-3 and TRBJ2-1; D is ambiguous. The CDR3 is 15 residues long. The germline V gene encodes CDR1 MNHEY and CDR2 SVGEGT. The V end was cut by 5 bases, the J end by 4 bases, with 15 bases between. The CDR3 sequence is CASSMTESPYNEQFF. DNA of the CDR3: TGTGCCAGCAGTATGACCGAGTCCCCTTACAATGAGCAGTTCTTC.

This sequence joins TRBV7-9 and TRBJ1-2, with D hard to call. The V and J ends lost 2 bases and 3 bases respectively, with 13 bases between them. Germline V gene lookup returns CDR1 SEHNR and CDR2 FQNEAQ (reference sequence). The length of the CDR3 is 15 residues. CDR3 DNA: TGTGCCAGCAGCTTAATTTTTCCGGGGTACTATGGCTACACCTTC. Its translation: CASSLIFPGYYGYTF.

This clonotype was observed a handful of times. This chain uses TRBV20-1 with TRBJ2-7, with D possibly being TRBD2 (6 bases). The germline gives CDR1 DFQATT, CDR2 SNEGSKA (reference sequence). The length of the CDR3 is 17 residues. Trimming pared 5 bases from V and 0 bases from J, leaving 23 bases between. The CDR3 loop reads CSAPETSPWRDSYEQYF. In DNA form, the CDR3 reads TGCAGTGCTCCCGAGACCAGCCCCTGGCGGGACTCCTACGAGCAGTACTTC.

The chain recombines TRBV18 with TRBJ2-7, with D hard to call. Germline CDR1 is KGHSH and CDR2 is LQKENI. The CDR3 totals 13 residues. Trimming cost V 2 bases and J 3 bases, with 8 bases left between them. This CDR3 reads CASSPGSNYEQYF. The CDR3 nucleotides are TGTGCCAGCTCACCAGGGTCGAACTACGAGCAGTACTTC.